This T cell receptor (beta chain) was obtained from a study of cytomegalovirus exposure and HLA in healthy donors. The CDR3 loop spans 17 amino acids. Germline assignment: CDR1 SQVTM and CDR2 ANQGSEA. J gave up 3 bases and V 6 bases, and 16 bases lay outside the gene matches. Researchers ran the PCR with 60 Vbeta and 13 Jbeta primers. Some clones are missing from TCRdb's copy, which holds only in-frame ones; the method was immunoSEQ multiplex PCR. The table has about 100,000 clones, around 77% seen once. The J gene is TRBJ2-3, the V gene TRBV29-1, with 9 nucleotides matching TRBD2. The TCR comes from a woman aged 55-75 years in good health and CMV-seropositive. The material sequenced was PBMCs. CDR3 region: CSVDLGDRREGTDTQYF. The CDR3 nucleotides are TGCAGCGTCGATTTGGGTGATAGGCGGGAGGGTACAGATACGCAGTATTTT.